This entry lists 15 T cell receptor beta chains sequenced from one sample in a study of blood T cells in healthy people across ages. The authors ran a second PCR of 7 to 11 cycles using a sample-barcoded 5' primer and a J-beta primer mix. MiXCR was run by TCRdb on the 5' RACE reads, yielding one entry per CDR3 protein. Seen here are under 800,000 distinct CDR3 sequences, roughly 21% observed once, and the top ten hold 3% to 4%. Sequencing input: blood. The receptors shown here come from a man aged 65-85 years in good health.

This clonotype has just a few counts. The V call is TRBV5-1, the J call TRBJ2-5; D possibly uses TRBD1 or TRBD2 (6 bases each). This CDR3 has 15 amino acids. Germline CDR1 is SGHRS and CDR2 is YFSETQ. The V gene lost 1 base and the J gene lost 0 bases, with 10 bases spanning the gap. The CDR3 DNA is TGCGCCAGCAGCTTGCGGGGGACATACCAAGAGACCCAGTACTTC. Translated: CASSLRGTYQETQYF. Supplemented by reference TRBV5-1 and TRBJ2-5, the full variable domain reads KAGVTQTPRYLIKTRGQQVTLSCSPISGHRSVSWYQQTPGQGLQFLFEYFSETQRNKGNFPGRFSGRQFSNSRSEMNVSTLELGDSALYLCASSLRGTYQETQYFGPGTRLLVL.

This clonotype was seen more than once but under ten times. The chain employs TRBV12-3 or TRBV12-4 and TRBJ2-4; D not resolved. The CDR3 contains 14 residues. Trimming stripped 3 bases from V and 0 bases from J, with 6 bases between. The CDR3 spells CASSFPRAKNIQYF. Written as DNA, the CDR3 is TGTGCCAGCAGTTTCCCCAGAGCCAAAAACATTCAGTACTTC.

This clonotype was seen a handful of times. The V gene is TRBV10-3, the J gene TRBJ2-1, with 11 bases aligning to TRBD1. Germline trimming cut 3 bases from V and 4 bases from J; bases unmatched to any gene: 5. From germline, CDR1 is ENHRY and CDR2 SYGVKD. The CDR3 has 16 residues. The CDR3: CAISDLRDRGYNEQFF. The CDR3 nucleotides read TGTGCCATCAGTGACCTCCGGGACAGGGGGTACAATGAGCAGTTCTTC.

This chain links TRBV6-2 or TRBV6-3 with TRBJ2-4; TRBD1 matches at 7 bases. Germline trimming cut 4 bases from V and 6 bases from J; bases unmatched to any gene: 6. The CDR3 totals 14 residues. The germline gives CDR1 MNHEY, CDR2 SVGEGT. As DNA, the CDR3 is TGTGCCAGCAGTTCCCTCCGGACAGGAAACATTCAGTACTTC. This sequence encodes CASSSLRTGNIQYF.

This chain uses TRBV4-1 with TRBJ1-6; 7 nucleotides align to TRBD1. The length of the CDR3 is 12 residues. Germline V gene lookup returns CDR1 MGHRA and CDR2 YSYEKL. J gave up 10 bases and V 5 bases, and 2 bases lay outside the gene matches. This CDR3 is CASSTGESPLHF. The CDR3 bases are TGCGCCAGCAGCACAGGGGAATCACCCCTCCACTTT.

The CDR3: CANQGHIAGTRYEQFF. For the CDR3, the DNA is TGTGCCAACCAGGGTCATATAGCGGGAACCCGTTATGAGCAGTTCTTC. The genes are TRBV6-6 and TRBJ2-1; TRBD2 agrees at 8 bases. Losses at the gene ends were 10 bases for V and 8 bases for J; bases not matched to a gene: 19. Germline V gene sequence: CDR1 MNHNY, CDR2 SVGAGI (reference sequence). The CDR3 is made up of 16 amino acids.

The chain carries TRBV2 and TRBJ1-1; 9 bases match TRBD1. J was trimmed by 1 base and V by 6 bases; bases with no gene match: 6. CDR1 SNHLY and CDR2 FYNNEI come from the germline V gene. The CDR3 runs 15 residues. This CDR3 is CASSVQGAGNTEAFF. The CDR3 DNA follows: TGTGCCAGCAGCGTACAGGGGGCTGGGAACACTGAAGCTTTCTTT.

The CDR3 bases are TGCAGTGCTAGATCCGGGCCTAACACTGAAGCTTTCTTT. Protein product: CSARSGPNTEAFF. The chain recombines TRBV20-1 with TRBJ1-1; unclear D gene. This CDR3 is built from 13 residues. Germline values: CDR1 DFQATT, CDR2 SNEGSKA (reference sequence). Trimming removed 2 bases at V and 2 bases at J, with 9 bases between.

DNA for the CDR3: TGTGCCAGCAGTCCTCTGCTCTCAGATACGCAGTATTTT. It codes for CASSPLLSDTQYF. The chain uses TRBV6-6 and TRBJ2-3; D is undetermined. The CDR3 is 13 amino acids. Trimming took 5 bases from V and 4 from J, leaving 10 bases between them. Germline loops: CDR1 MNHNY, CDR2 SVGAGI (reference sequence).

The J gene is TRBJ1-1, the V gene TRBV19; 8 nucleotides line up with TRBD1. With 6 bases clipped from V and 2 bases from J, the junction kept 8 bases outside the gene matches. CDR3 length: 15 residues. CDR1 and CDR2 from the germline V gene are LNHDA and SQIVND (reference sequence). The CDR3 loop is CASRDRQGINTEAFF. The CDR3 DNA reads as TGTGCCAGTAGAGACCGACAGGGGATAAACACTGAAGCTTTCTTT.

The V gene is TRBV7-9, the J gene TRBJ2-5; weak D call: TRBD1 (6 bases). Germline-derived CDR1 and CDR2 are SEHNR and FQNEAQ (reference sequence). Trimming stripped 4 bases from V and 5 bases from J, with 11 bases between. The CDR3 is made up of 13 amino acids. DNA for the CDR3: TGTGCCAGCAGCTCGGGACATTCGGAGACCCAGTACTTC. It yields the protein CASSSGHSETQYF.

This clonotype was seen more than once but under ten times. The J gene is TRBJ2-5, the V gene TRBV20-1; TRBD2 matches 15 bases. V shed 0 bases and J 4 bases; nucleotides not matched to a gene: 6. The germline CDR1 and CDR2 sequences are DFQATT and SNEGSKA (reference sequence). The CDR3 spans 17 residues. Written as DNA, the CDR3 is TGCAGTGCTAGAGAGGGACTAGCGGGAGGATTGTTAGAGACCCAGTACTTC. It encodes CSAREGLAGGLLETQYF.

The chain recombines TRBV27 with TRBJ1-5, with D tentatively TRBD1 (6 bases). The CDR3 loop spans 14 amino acids. Deletions cut 8 bases from V and 1 base from J, with 12 bases between. Germline lookup yields CDR1 MNHEY and CDR2 SMNVEV (reference sequence). This CDR3 reads CASGNRESNQPQHF. For the CDR3, the DNA is TGTGCCAGCGGAAACAGGGAAAGCAATCAGCCCCAGCATTTT.

Comment on this clonotype: One junction end does not reproduce the germline sequence, and a read error may be involved. V and J are TRBV24-1 and TRBJ2-3, with 7 bases that match TRBD2. CDR3 length: 14 residues. The germline CDR1 and CDR2 sequences are KGHDR and SFDVKD. The CDR3 coding sequence is TGTGCCACCGGCGGGAGCGGACCCACAAATACGCAGTATTTT. This codes for CATGGSGPTNTQYF.

This clonotype has only a few counts. Germline is not matched at one junction end, which may reflect a read error. The CDR3 here is CASSQGQYNDQFF. CDR3 coding DNA: TGTGCCAGCAGCCAAGGACAGTACAATGATCAGTTCTTC. The V and J genes are TRBV14 and TRBJ2-1; weak D call: TRBD1 (5 bases). This CDR3 has 13 amino acids. Per the germline V gene, CDR1 is SGHDN and CDR2 is FVKESK.